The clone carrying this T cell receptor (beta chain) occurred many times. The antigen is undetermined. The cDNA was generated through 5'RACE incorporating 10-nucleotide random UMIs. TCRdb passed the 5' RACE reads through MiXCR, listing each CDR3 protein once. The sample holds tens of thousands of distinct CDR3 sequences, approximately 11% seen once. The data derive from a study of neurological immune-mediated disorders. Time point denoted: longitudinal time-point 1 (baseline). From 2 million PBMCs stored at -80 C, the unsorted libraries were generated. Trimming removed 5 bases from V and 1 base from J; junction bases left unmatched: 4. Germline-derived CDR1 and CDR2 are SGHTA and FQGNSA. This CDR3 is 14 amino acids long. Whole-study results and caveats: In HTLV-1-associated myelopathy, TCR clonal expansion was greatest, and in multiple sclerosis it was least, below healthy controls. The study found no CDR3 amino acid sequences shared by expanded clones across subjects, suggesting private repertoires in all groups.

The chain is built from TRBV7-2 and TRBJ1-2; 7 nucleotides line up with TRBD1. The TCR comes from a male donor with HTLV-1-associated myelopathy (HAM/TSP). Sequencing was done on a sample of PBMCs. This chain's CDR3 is CASSPGQYNYGYTF. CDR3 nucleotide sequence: TGTGCCAGCAGCCCGGGACAGTATAACTATGGCTACACCTTC.